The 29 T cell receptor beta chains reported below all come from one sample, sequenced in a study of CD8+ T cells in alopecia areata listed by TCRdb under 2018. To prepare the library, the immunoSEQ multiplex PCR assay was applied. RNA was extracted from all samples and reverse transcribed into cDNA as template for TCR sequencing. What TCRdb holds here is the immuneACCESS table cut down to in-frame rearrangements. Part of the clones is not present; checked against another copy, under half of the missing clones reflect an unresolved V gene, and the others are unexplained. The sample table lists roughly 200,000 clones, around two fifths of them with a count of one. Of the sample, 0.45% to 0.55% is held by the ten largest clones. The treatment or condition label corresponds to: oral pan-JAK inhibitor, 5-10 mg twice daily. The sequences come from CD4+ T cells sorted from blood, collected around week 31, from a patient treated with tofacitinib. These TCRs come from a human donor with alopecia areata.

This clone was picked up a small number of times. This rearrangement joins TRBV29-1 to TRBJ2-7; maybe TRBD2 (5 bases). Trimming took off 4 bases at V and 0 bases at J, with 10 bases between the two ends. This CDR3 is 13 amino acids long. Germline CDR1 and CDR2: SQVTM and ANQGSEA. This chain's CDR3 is CSVATRHSYEQYF. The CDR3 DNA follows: TGCAGCGTTGCAACTAGGCACTCCTACGAGCAGTACTTC.

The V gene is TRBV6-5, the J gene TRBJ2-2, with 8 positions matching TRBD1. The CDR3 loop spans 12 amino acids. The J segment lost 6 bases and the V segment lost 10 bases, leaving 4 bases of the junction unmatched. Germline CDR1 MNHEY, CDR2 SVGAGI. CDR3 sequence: CATGGFAGELFF. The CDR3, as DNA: TGTGCCACAGGGGGCTTCGCCGGGGAGCTGTTTTTT.

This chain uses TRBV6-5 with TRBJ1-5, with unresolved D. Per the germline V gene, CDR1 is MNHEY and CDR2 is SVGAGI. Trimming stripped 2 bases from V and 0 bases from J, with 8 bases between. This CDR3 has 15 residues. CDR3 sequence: CASSYSAGSNQPQHF. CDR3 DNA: TGTGCCAGCAGTTACAGTGCCGGTAGCAATCAGCCCCAGCATTTT.

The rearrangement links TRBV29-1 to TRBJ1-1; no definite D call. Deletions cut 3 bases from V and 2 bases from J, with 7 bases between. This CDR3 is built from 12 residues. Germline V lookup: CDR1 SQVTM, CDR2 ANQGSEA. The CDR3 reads CSVEWGNTEAFF. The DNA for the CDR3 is TGCAGCGTTGAGTGGGGAAACACTGAAGCTTTCTTT.

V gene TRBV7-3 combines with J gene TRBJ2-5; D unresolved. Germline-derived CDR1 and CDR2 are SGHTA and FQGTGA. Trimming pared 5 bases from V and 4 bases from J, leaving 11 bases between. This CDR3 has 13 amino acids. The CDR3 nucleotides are TGTGCCAGCAGCCCCAACCAAGCAGAGACCCAGTACTTC. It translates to CASSPNQAETQYF. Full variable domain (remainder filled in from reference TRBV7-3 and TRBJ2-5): GAGVSQTPSNKVTEKGKYVELRCDPISGHTALYWYRQSLGQGPEFLIYFQGTGAADDSGLPNDRFFAVRPEGSVSTLKIQRTERGDSAVYLCASSPNQAETQYFGPGTRLLVL.

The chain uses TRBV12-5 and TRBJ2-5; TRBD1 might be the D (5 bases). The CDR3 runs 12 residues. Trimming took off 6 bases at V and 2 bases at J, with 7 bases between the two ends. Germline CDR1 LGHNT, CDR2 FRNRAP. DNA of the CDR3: TGTGCTAGTGGATACAGGCAAGAGACCCAGTACTTC. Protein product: CASGYRQETQYF.

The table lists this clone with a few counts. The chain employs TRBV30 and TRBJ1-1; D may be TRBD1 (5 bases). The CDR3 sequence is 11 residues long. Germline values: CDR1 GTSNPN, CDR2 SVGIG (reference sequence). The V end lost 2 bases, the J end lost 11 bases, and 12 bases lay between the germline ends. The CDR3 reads CAWSQGISAFF. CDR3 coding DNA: TGTGCCTGGAGTCAGGGAATTTCGGCTTTCTTT.

The CDR3, as DNA: TGCGCCAGCAGCTTGGCCGAAATAGATACGCAGTATTTT. Its protein product is CASSLAEIDTQYF. This chain joins TRBV5-1 and TRBJ2-3; D not resolved. V was clipped by 0 bases and J by 5 bases, with 7 bases between them. CDR1 and CDR2 from the germline V gene are SGHRS and YFSETQ. The CDR3 totals 13 residues.

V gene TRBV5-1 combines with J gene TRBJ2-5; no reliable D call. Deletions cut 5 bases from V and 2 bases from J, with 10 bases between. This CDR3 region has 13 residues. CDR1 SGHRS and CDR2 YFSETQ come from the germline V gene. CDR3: CASRDPTQETQYF. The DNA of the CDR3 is TGCGCCAGCAGGGACCCCACTCAAGAGACCCAGTACTTC.

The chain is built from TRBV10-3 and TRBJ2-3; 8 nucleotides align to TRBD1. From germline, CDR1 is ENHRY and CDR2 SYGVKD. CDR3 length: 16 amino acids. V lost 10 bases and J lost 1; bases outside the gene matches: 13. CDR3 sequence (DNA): TGTGCCACACTTCTGAGTCAGGGGGCAGGCACAGATACGCAGTATTTT. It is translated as CATLLSQGAGTDTQYF.

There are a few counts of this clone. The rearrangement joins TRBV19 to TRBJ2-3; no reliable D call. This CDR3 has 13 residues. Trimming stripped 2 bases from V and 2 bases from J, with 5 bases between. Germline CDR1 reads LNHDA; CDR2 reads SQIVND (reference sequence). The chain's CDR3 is CASSIRPTDTQYF. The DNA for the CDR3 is TGTGCCAGTAGTATACGCCCCACAGATACGCAGTATTTT. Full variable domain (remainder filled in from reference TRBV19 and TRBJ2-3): DGGITQSPKYLFRKEGQNVTLSCEQNLNHDAMYWYRQDPGQGLRLIYYSQIVNDFQKGDIAEGYSVSREKKESFPLTVTSAQKNPTAFYLCASSIRPTDTQYFGPGTRLTVL.

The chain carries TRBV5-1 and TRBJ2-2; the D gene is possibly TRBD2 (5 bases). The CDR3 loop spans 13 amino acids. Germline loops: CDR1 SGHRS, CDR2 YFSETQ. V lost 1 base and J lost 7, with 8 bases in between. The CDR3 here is CASSLNGDGELFF. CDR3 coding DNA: TGCGCCAGCAGCTTGAACGGGGACGGGGAGCTGTTTTTT.

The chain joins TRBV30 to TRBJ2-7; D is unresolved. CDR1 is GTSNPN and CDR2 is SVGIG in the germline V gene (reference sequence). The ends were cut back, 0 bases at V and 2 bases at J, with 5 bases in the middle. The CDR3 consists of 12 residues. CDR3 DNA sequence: TGTGCCTGGAGTGTGACCACCTACGAGCAGTACTTC. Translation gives CAWSVTTYEQYF.

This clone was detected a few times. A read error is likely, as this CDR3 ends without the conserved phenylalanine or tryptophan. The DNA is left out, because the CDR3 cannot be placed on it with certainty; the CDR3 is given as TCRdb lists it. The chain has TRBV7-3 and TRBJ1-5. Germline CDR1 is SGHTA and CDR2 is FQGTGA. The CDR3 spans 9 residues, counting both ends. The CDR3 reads CASSLARGL.

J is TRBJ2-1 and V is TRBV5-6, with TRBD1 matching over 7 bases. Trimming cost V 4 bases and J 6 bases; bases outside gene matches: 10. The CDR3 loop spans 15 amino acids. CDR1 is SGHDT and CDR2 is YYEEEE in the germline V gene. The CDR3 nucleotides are TGTGCCAGCAGCCTCAGGGACAGACAATTCAATGAGCAGTTCTTC. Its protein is CASSLRDRQFNEQFF.

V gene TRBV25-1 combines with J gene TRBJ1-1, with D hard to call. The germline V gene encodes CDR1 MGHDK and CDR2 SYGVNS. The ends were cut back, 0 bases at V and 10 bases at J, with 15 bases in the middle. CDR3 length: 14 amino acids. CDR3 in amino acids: CASSEYEVGKRAFF. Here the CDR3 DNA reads TGTGCCAGCAGTGAATATGAAGTGGGTAAACGAGCTTTCTTT.

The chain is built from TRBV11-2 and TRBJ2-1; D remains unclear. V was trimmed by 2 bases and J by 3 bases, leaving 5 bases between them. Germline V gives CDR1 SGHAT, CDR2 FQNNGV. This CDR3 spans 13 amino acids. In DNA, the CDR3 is TGTGCCAGCAGCTTACTCGGCTACAATGAGCAGTTCTTC. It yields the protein CASSLLGYNEQFF.

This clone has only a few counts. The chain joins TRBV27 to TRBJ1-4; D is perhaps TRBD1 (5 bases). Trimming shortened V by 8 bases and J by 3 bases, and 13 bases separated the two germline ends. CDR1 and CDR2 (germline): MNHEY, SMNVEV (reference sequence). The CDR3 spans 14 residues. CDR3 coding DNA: TGTGCCAGCCGTCTGCAGGGACCTAATGAAAAACTGTTTTTT. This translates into CASRLQGPNEKLFF.

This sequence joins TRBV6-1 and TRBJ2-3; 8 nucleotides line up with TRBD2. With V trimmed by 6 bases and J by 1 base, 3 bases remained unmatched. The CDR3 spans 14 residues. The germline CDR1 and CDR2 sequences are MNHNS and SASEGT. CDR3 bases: TGTGCCAGCAGCACGCGGGGGGGCACAGATACGCAGTATTTT. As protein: CASSTRGGTDTQYF.

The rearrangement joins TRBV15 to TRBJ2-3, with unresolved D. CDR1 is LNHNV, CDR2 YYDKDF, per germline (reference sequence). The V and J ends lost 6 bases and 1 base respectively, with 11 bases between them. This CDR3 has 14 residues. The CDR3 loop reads CATSLSRGTDTQYF. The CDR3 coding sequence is TGTGCCACCAGTCTGTCTAGAGGCACAGATACGCAGTATTTT.

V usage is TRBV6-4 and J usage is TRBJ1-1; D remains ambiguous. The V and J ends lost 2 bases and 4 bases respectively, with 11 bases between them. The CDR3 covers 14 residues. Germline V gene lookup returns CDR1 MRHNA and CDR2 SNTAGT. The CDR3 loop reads CASSDGLKGTEAFF. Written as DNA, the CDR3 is TGTGCCAGCAGTGACGGGCTTAAGGGCACTGAAGCTTTCTTT.

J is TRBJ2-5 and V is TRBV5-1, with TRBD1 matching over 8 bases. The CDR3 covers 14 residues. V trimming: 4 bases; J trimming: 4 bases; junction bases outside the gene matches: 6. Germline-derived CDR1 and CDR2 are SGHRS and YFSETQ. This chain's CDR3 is CASSLSTGAETQYF. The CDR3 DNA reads TGCGCCAGCAGCCTTTCGACAGGGGCAGAGACCCAGTACTTC.

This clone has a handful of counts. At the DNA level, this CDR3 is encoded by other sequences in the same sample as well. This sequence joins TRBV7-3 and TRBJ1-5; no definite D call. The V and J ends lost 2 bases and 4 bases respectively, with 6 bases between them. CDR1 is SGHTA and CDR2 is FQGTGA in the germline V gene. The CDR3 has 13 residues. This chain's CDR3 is CASSLQENQPQHF. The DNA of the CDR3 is TGTGCCAGCAGCTTACAGGAAAATCAGCCCCAGCATTTT.

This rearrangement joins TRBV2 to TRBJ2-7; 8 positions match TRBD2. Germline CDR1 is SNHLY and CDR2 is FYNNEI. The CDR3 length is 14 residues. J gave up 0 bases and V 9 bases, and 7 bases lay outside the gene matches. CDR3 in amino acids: CARAREASSYEQYF. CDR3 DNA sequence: TGTGCCAGGGCGCGGGAGGCTAGCTCCTACGAGCAGTACTTC.

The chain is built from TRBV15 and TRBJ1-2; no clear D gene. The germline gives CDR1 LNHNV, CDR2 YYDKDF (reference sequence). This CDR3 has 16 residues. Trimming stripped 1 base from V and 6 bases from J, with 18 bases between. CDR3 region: CATSRGDVSRADGYTF. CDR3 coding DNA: TGTGCCACCAGCAGAGGCGACGTCAGTAGGGCAGATGGCTACACCTTC. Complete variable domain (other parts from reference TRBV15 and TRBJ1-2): DAMVIQNPRYQVTQFGKPVTLSCSQTLNHNVMYWYQQKSSQAPKLLFHYYDKDFNNEADTPDNFQSRRPNTSFCFLDIRSPGLGDTAMYLCATSRGDVSRADGYTFGSGTRLTVV.

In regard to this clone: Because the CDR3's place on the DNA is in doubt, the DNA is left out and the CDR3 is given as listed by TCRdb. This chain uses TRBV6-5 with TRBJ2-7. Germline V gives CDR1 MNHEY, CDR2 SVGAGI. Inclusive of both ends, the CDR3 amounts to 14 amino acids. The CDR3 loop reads CASSTSRGSYEQYF.

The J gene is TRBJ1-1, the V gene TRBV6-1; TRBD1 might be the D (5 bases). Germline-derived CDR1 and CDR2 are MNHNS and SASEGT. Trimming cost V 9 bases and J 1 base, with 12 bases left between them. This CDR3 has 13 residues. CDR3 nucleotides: TGTGCCAGTACCAGGGTCCGGAACACTGAAGCTTTCTTT. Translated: CASTRVRNTEAFF.

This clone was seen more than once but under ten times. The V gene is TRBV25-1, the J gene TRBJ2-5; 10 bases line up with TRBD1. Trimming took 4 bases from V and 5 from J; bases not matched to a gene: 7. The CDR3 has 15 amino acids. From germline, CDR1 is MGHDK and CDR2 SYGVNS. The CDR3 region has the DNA TGTGCCAGCAGTGTGTGGACAGGGGGTTTGGAGACCCAGTACTTC. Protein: CASSVWTGGLETQYF.

The chain's CDR3 is CASSQEGTNWENTIYF. DNA for the CDR3: TGTGCCAGCAGCCAAGAAGGTACGAACTGGGAAAACACCATATATTTT. V usage is TRBV4-2 and J usage is TRBJ1-3; D not certain. Germline V gene lookup returns CDR1 LGHNA and CDR2 YNFKEQ. This CDR3 is built from 16 residues. The germline V and J ends were trimmed by 0 bases and 6 bases, with 15 bases remaining between them.